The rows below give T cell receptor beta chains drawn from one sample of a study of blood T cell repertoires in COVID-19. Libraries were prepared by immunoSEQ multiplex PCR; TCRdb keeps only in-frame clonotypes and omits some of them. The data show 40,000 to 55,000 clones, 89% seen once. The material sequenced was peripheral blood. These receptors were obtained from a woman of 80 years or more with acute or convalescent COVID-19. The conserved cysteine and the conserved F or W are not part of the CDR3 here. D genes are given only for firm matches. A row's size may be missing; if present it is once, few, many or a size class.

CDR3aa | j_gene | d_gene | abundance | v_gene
ASRGYRQSTDTQY | TRBJ2-3 | NA | NA | TRBV27
ASSFSGGTNTGELF | TRBJ2-2 | TRBD2 | once | TRBV28
ASSTPRSGGVHEQF | TRBJ2-1 | TRBD2 | NA | TRBV19
AWSVSLQGSGYT | TRBJ1-2 | NA | NA | TRBV30
ASSPREGYLV | TRBJ2-1 | TRBD2 | NA | TRBV3-1/TRBV3-2
ASSAQGAANEKLF | TRBJ1-4 | TRBD1 | few | TRBV7-2
ASSRRASGQPQH | TRBJ1-5 | NA | NA | TRBV5-8
ASSLGADPEETQY | TRBJ2-5 | NA | NA | TRBV5-5
ASSRTGGNQPQH | TRBJ1-5 | NA | NA | TRBV5-1
ASSPSGRGNYGYT | TRBJ1-2 | NA | NA | TRBV5-6
ASSAGPSYSNQPQH | TRBJ1-5 | NA | NA | TRBV2
ATSDSIGQGNEQF | TRBJ2-1 | TRBD1 | once | TRBV24-1
ASSLVQGTGELF | TRBJ2-2 | TRBD1 | NA | TRBV5-1
ASSQLARYNEQF | TRBJ2-1 | NA | NA | TRBV3-1/TRBV3-2